This TCR beta chain originates from a study of blood T cell repertoires in COVID-19. Study-level background: PBMCs, B-cell-depleted T cells, or T cells were the source of the cDNA or gDNA that made up the material.

Per the original data handling: Amplification with reference gene primers provided the estimates of nucleated cell counts. Profiled with immunoSEQ multiplex PCR; TCRdb holds only in-frame clones, not every one. The V and J calls and the clone size are those of that table, but D and trimming were determined from the DNA. The table lists about 140,000 clones, 81% of them singletons. The CDR3 spans 14 residues. After removal of 7 bases from V and 5 bases from J, the junction contained 7 bases not matched to a gene. Germline CDR1 and CDR2: LNHDA and SQIVND (reference sequence). The rearrangement links TRBV19 to TRBJ2-1; 8 nucleotides line up with TRBD2. The TCR comes from a human donor in a cohort sampled during active COVID-19. Material: peripheral blood. As DNA, the CDR3 is TGTGCCAGTACCCAGACTAGCGCCGACAATGAGCAGTTCTTC. Encoded protein: CASTQTSADNEQFF.